This T cell receptor (beta chain) was identified in a study of T cell responses to AZD1222 COVID-19 vaccine. TCRdb keeps only in-frame clones here, not all; method: immunoSEQ multiplex PCR. The table records about 140,000 clones, about nine tenths of them present only once. The TCR was taken from an adult in good health. This specimen was peripheral blood, taken on day 0 of AZD1222 vaccination.

CDR3 sequence reads: CASSLAGTANTGELFF. DNA for the CDR3: TGTGCCAGCAGCTTGGCAGGAACCGCGAACACCGGGGAGCTGTTTTTT. J is TRBJ2-2 and V is TRBV5-6; D call uncertain. Germline V CDR1 and CDR2: SGHDT, YYEEEE. The ends were cut back, 0 bases at V and 0 bases at J, with 9 bases in the middle. This CDR3 spans 16 amino acids.